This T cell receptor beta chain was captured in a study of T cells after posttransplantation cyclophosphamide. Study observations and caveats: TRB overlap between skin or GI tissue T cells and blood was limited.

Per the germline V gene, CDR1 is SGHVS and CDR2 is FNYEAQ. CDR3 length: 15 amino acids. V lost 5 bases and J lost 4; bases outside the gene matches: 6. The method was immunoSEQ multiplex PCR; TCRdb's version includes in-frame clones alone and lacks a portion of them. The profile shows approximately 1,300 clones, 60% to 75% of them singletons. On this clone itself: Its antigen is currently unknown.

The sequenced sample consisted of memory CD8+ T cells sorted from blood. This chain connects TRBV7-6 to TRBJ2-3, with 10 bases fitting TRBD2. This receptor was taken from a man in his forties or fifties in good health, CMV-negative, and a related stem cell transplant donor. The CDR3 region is CASSPSGGAADTQYF. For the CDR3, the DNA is TGTGCCAGCAGCCCGAGCGGGGGGGCGGCAGATACGCAGTATTTT.